This TCR beta chain was retrieved from a study of PD-L1 blockade in urothelial cancer. Study background: Patients with male sex and bladder-origin urothelial cancer accounted for about 85% of the roughly 30 enrolled. Earlier, patients had received 0 to 3 chemotherapy regimens. Blood drawn 3 weeks (second dose) and 6 weeks after treatment start was analyzed. Per blood sample, T cells had a median of approximately 150,000.

This clone was seen once. Germline CDR1 reads MNHNS; CDR2 reads SASEGT. The V gene lost 6 bases and the J gene lost 2 bases, with 13 bases spanning the gap. The CDR3 sequence is 14 residues long. Time point noted: peripheral blood 6 weeks after treatment start. Profiled with immunoSEQ multiplex PCR; TCRdb holds only in-frame clones, not every one. The table has over 100,000 clones, approximately 90% seen once; the top ten hold approximately 3.5%. This TCR came from a man between 60 and 75 years old with urothelial cancer. This sample comprised PBMCs, obtained around atezolizumab (anti-PD-L1) treatment. This chain connects TRBV6-1 to TRBJ1-1; D might be TRBD1 (6 bases). The CDR3 protein is CASSRGTSNTEAFF. In DNA form, the CDR3 reads TGTGCCAGCAGCCGTGGGACATCCAACACTGAAGCTTTCTTT.